This T cell receptor (beta chain) was sequenced for a study of T cell responses to AZD1222 COVID-19 vaccine (dated by TCRdb to about 2021). About the full investigation: A total of just over 230 trial participants underwent TCR sequencing, of whom 200 to 220 had received two doses of AZD1222 and about 25 had received two doses of the MenACWY control vaccine. Trial participants were enrolled by age into subgroups of 18-55, 56-69 and 70-plus years, and roughly 150, 30 and 60 TCR-sequenced participants, respectively, were included in these subgroups. Results and caveats for the whole study, not just this receptor: Nearly half of unique spike-specific TCRs reportedly recognized epitopes outside regions mutated in the B.1.351 and B.1.1.7 variants. Conclusions about previously exposed vaccinees are limited, since just six AZD1222 recipients were seropositive for SARS-CoV-2 at baseline. In the small 56-69-year group, the increase in depth fell short of significance, most likely because of low power. No day 14 peak-response samples were available, so repertoires were characterized only after the peak T cell response. The whole spike protein was spanned by vaccine-associated CD4 TCRs, and dominant responses were seen in regions 160-218 and 743-854. Spike-specific TCR breadth and depth rose significantly after two AZD1222 doses compared with day 0 and with MenACWY recipients. Most participants were white British and females outnumbered males, and the authors suggested that clonal diversity may have been underestimated.

As for this clone: It lacks a known antigen. Nothing much larger sits one base from this clone, and base qualities are not available.

The sample's time point, from its label and the paper: about 28 days (+/-7) after the second vaccine dose. AZD1222 recipients given second doses at about 4 weeks or at about 12 weeks were pooled, since spike-specific TCR depth and breadth were not found to differ between the two schedules. The vaccinee samples were drawn from two UK trials, COV001 and COV002, one of which was a single-blind randomized controlled phase 2/3 trial testing AZD1222 (ChAdOx1 nCoV-19) in healthy adults. Trial participant PBMC samples were collected at day 0 and day 28 after the second dose for TCRbeta chain sequencing. The CDR3 regions of human TCRbeta chains were analyzed by immunosequencing. On the authors' methods: Repertoire TCRs were matched against a reference library of SARS-CoV-2-specific TCRs generated with the MIRA antigen-specificity platform. Breadth was defined as the fraction of unique TCRs that were SARS-CoV-2-associated, and depth was defined as the fraction of total T cells that were SARS-CoV-2-associated. Using the MIRA data, each spike-specific TCR was mapped to the spike region that the TCR reacts to and placed in a CD4 or CD8 class. Log10-transformed breadth and depth values were compared by one-way ANOVA with Sidak's multiple comparisons tests. TCRdb provides this immuneACCESS table in a form limited to in-frame rearrangements. Some clones are lacking; in checked studies, under half of them reflect an unresolved V gene, and why the rest are absent is not known. V and J calls plus clone size are reproduced from that table; the DNA served to infer D and trimming. Present in this sample are 150,000 to 200,000 clones, 88% of which were seen just once. In total, the top ten clones hold 4% to 5.5% of the sample.

Here the sequenced sample was peripheral blood, taken 28 days after the second AZD1222 dose. This TCR derives from an adult who received the AZD1222 COVID-19 vaccine.

In nucleotides, the sequence is TGTGCCAGCAGCTTAGCACTAGCGGGGGGCCAGGAGACCCAGTACTTC. Its translation is CASSLALAGGQETQYF. The chain is assembled from TRBV7-6 and TRBJ2-5; 12 nucleotides in the junction match TRBD2. For this chain, trimming is 0 bases at the V end and 5 bases at the J end, and the number of junction bases without a gene match is 4. Taken from cysteine to phenylalanine, the CDR3 has 16 residues. Only CDR3 DNA remains: 48 bases, in frame from the first base. In the germline V gene, CDR1 corresponds to SGHVS and CDR2 to FNYEAQ.